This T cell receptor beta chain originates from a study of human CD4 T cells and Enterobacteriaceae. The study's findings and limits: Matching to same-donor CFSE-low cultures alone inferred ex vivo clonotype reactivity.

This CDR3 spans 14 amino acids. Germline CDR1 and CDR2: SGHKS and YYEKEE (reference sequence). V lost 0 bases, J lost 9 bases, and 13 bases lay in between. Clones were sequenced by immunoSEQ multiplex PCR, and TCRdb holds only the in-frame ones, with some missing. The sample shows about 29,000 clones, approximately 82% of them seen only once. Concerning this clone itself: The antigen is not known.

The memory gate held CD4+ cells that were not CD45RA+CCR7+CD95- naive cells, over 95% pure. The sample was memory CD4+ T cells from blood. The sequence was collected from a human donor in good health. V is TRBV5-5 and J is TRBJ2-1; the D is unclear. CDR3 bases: TGTGCCAGCAGCTTGGGTCGGGTGAGCGCTGAGCAGTTCTTC. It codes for CASSLGRVSAEQFF.